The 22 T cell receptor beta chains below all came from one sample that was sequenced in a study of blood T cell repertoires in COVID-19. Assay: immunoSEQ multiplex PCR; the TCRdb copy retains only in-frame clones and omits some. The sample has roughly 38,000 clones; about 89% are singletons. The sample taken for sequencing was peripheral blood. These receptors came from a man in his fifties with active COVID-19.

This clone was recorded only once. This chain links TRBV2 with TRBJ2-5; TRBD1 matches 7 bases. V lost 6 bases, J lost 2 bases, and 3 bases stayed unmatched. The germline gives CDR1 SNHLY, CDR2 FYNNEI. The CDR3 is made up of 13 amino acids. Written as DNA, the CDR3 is TGTGCCAGCAGGGTGGACAGGCAAGAGACCCAGTACTTC. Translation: CASRVDRQETQYF.

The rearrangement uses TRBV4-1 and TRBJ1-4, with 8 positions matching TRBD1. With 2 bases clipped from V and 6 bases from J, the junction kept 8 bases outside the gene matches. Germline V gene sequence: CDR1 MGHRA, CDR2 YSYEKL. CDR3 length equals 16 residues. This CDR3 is CASSQFSQGGYEKLFF. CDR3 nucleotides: TGCGCCAGCAGCCAATTCTCACAGGGGGGATATGAAAAACTGTTTTTT.

In DNA, the CDR3 is TGTGCCAGCACGCTCACAGTATACACTGAAGCTTTCTTT. This codes for CASTLTVYTEAFF. This chain connects TRBV2 to TRBJ1-1; unclear D gene. CDR3 size: 13 residues. Trimming took off 7 bases at V and 3 bases at J, with 12 bases between the two ends. CDR1 and CDR2 from the germline V gene are SNHLY and FYNNEI.

The CDR3 reads CASSPPADTGELFF. DNA of the CDR3: TGTGCCAGCTCACCACCGGCTGACACCGGGGAGCTGTTTTTT. The chain couples TRBV18 to TRBJ2-2; no clear D. The CDR3 is 14 residues long. CDR1 and CDR2 from the germline V gene are KGHSH and LQKENI. V gave up 0 bases and J gave up 3 bases, with 5 bases separating them.

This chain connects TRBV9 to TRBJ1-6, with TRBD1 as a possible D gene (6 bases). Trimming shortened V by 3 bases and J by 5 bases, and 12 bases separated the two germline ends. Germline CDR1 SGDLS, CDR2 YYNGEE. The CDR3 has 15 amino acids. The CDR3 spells CASSARGSNNSPLHF. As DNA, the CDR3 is TGTGCCAGCAGCGCGAGGGGGTCGAATAATTCACCCCTCCACTTT.

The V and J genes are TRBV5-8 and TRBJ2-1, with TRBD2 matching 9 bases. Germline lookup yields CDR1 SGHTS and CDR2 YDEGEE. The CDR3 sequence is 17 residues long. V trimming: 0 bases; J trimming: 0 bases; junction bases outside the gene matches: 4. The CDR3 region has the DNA TGTGCCAGCAGCTTGGGGGTAGCGGGGGTCTCCTACAATGAGCAGTTCTTC. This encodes CASSLGVAGVSYNEQFF.

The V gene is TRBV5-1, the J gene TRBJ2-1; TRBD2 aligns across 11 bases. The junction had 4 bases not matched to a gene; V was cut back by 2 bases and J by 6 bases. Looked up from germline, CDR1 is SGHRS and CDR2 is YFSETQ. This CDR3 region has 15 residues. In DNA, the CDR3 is TGCGCCAGCAGCTTTCCTAGCGGGGGGTTCAATGAGCAGTTCTTC. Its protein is CASSFPSGGFNEQFF.

For the CDR3, the DNA is TGTGCCAGCAGTGGCCGACAGTCTAATGAAAAACTGTTTTTT. Translating gives CASSGRQSNEKLFF. This sequence joins TRBV2 and TRBJ1-4; TRBD1 is a possible D gene (5 bases). V shed 4 bases and J shed 3 bases, with 9 bases lying between them. The CDR3 is made up of 14 amino acids. CDR1 is SNHLY, CDR2 FYNNEI, per germline.

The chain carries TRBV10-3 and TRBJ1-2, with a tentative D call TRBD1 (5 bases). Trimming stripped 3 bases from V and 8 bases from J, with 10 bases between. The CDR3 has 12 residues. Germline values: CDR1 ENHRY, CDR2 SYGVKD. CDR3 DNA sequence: TGTGCCATCAGTGATCGGGGGATCGGCTACACCTTC. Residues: CAISDRGIGYTF.

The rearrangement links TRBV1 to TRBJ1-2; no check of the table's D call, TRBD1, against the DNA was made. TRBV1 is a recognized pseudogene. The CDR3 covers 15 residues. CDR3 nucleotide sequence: TGCACCAGCAGCCAAGACGATCGTGGCTTCTATGGCTACACCTTC. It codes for CTSSQDDRGFYGYTF.

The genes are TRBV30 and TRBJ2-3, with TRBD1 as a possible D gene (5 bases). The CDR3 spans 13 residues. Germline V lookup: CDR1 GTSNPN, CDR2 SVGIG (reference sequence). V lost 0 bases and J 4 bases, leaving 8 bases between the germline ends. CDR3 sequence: CAWSVSGPDTQYF. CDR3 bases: TGTGCCTGGAGTGTATCAGGGCCAGATACGCAGTATTTT.

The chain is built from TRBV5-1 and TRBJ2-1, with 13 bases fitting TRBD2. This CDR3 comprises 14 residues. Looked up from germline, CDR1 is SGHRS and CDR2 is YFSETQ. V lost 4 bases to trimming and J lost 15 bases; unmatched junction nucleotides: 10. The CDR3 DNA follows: TGCGCCAGCAGCCCGATGGGGACTAGCGGGGAGGTGTTCTTC. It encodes CASSPMGTSGEVFF.

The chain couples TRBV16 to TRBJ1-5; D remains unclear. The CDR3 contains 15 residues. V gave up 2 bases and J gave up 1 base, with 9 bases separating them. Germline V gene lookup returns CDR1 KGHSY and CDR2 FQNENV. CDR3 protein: CASSQHPASNQPQHF. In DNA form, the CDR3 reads TGTGCCAGCAGCCAACACCCAGCGAGCAATCAGCCCCAGCATTTT.

CDR3 residues: CASSPTSGRTDTQYF. CDR3 nucleotides: TGTGCCAGCAGCCCGACTAGCGGGAGGACAGATACGCAGTATTTT. The chain recombines TRBV7-8 with TRBJ2-3, with TRBD2 matching over 13 bases. The J segment lost 3 bases and the V segment lost 5 bases, leaving 2 bases of the junction unmatched. The CDR3 loop spans 15 amino acids. In germline, CDR1 is SGHVS, CDR2 FQNEAQ.

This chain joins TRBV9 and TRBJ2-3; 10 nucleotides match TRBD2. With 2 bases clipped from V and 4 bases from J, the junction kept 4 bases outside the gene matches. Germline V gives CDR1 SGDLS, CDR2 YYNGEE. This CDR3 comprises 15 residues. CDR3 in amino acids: CASSVASGGPDTQYF. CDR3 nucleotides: TGTGCCAGCAGCGTGGCTAGCGGGGGCCCAGATACGCAGTATTTT.

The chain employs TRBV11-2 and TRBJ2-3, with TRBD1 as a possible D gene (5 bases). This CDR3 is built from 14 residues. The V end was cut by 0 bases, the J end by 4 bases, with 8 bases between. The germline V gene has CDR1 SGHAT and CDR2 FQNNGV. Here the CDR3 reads CASSLERQSDTQYF. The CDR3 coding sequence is TGTGCCAGCAGCTTAGAGCGACAGTCAGATACGCAGTATTTT.

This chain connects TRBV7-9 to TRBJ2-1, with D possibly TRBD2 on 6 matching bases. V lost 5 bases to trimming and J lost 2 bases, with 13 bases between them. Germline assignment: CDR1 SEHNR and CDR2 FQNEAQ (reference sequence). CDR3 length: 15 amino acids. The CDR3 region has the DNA TGTGCCAGCAGCGTCCGGTGGGGGGCCTACAATGAGCAGTTCTTC. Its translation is CASSVRWGAYNEQFF.

DNA of the CDR3: TGTGCCAGTAGTTTGAGAGGGGGAACTAACTATGGCTACACCTTC. It specifies CASSLRGGTNYGYTF. V is TRBV19 and J is TRBJ1-2; D might be TRBD1 (6 bases). V dropped 5 bases and J dropped 0 bases, with 13 bases sitting between them. Germline V CDR1 and CDR2: LNHDA, SQIVND (reference sequence). This CDR3 has 15 residues. The entire variable domain, with the rest obtained from reference TRBV19 and TRBJ1-2, is as follows: DGGITQSPKYLFRKEGQNVTLSCEQNLNHDAMYWYRQDPGQGLRLIYYSQIVNDFQKGDIAEGYSVSREKKESFPLTVTSAQKNPTAFYLCASSLRGGTNYGYTFGSGTRLTVV.

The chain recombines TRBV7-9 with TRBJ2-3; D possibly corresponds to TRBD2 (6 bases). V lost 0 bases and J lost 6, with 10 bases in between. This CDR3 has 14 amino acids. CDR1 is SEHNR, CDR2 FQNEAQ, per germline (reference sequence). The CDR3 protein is CASSLATGEDTQYF. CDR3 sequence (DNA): TGTGCCAGCAGCTTAGCCACGGGGGAGGATACGCAGTATTTT.

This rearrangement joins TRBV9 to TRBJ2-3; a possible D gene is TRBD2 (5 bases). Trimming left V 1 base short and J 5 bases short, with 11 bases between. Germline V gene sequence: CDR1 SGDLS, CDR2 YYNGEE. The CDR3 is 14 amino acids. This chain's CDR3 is CASSVLSGLDTQYF. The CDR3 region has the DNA TGTGCCAGCAGCGTATTAAGCGGCCTAGATACGCAGTATTTT.

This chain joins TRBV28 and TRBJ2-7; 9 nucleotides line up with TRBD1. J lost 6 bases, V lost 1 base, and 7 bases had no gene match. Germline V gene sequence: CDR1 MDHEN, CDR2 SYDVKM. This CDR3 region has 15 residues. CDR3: CASSLSGTGKGEQYF. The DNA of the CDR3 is TGTGCCAGCAGTTTATCCGGGACAGGGAAGGGCGAGCAGTACTTC.

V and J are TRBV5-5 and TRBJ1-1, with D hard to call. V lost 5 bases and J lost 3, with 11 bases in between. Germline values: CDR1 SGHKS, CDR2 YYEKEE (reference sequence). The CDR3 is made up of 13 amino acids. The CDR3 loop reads CASSPEVDTEAFF. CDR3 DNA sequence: TGTGCCAGCAGTCCTGAGGTGGACACTGAAGCTTTCTTT.